In its sample, the clone carrying this TCR beta chain was seen many times. What it binds is not known. The CDR3 end falls 3 residues outside the read, so it is completed with the germline J gene. The data were taken from a study of T cell clonality in common variable immunodeficiency. Regarding the study as a whole: CVID patient heterogeneity limited repertoire-clinical complication correlations. Fewer deletions and N-nucleotide insertions were reportedly seen in common variable immunodeficiency TCR beta sequences. Shared TCRbeta clones were fewer between CVID subjects than controls.

Trimming shortened V by 8 bases and J by 4 bases, and 21 bases separated the two germline ends. Germline CDR1 SNHLY, CDR2 FYNNEI. The CDR3 is 16 residues long. The table came from immunoSEQ multiplex PCR; TCRdb's copy has only in-frame clones and leaves some out. Sampling found some 38,000 clones, none seen once. Donors gave about 5 to 8 ml heparinized peripheral whole blood. The sequenced material came from peripheral blood mononuclear cells. This TCR was sampled from a person aged 18-69 years in good health. This chain joins TRBV2 and TRBJ2-1; possible D gene TRBD2, 5 bases. The covered CDR3 bases are TGTGCCAGCGGAGGACTCCTCTCCACTCCTTACAATGAG. Amino acid sequence: CASGGLLSTPYNE. The whole CDR3 sequence reads CASGGLLSTPYNEQFF.